The rows below give T cell receptor beta chains drawn from one sample of a study of CD8 T cells in Susac syndrome. TCRdb passed the immunoSEQ multiplex PCR reads through MiXCR, listing each CDR3 protein once. The sample includes about 76,000 distinct CDR3 sequences, about 93% of them seen just once. Input material: CD8+ T cells from PBMCs. These receptors were taken from a human donor with Susac syndrome. CDR3s leave out the opening cysteine and the closing phenylalanine or tryptophan. The order of the fields is CDR3 protein, D gene, V gene. The D gene is left open where the match is weak.

CDR3aa: ASSRLDLIRTEAF; d_gene: .; v_gene: TRBV7-2
CDR3aa: ASGPGRAPNEKLF; d_gene: .; v_gene: TRBV9
CDR3aa: AWSLTGLSSPLH; d_gene: TRBD1; v_gene: TRBV30
CDR3aa: ASPREGTDTQY; d_gene: TRBD2; v_gene: TRBV6-8
CDR3aa: ASSLVSGGASASYNEQF; d_gene: TRBD2; v_gene: TRBV7-8
CDR3aa: ASSPRTGYTGELF; d_gene: .; v_gene: TRBV4-3
CDR3aa: VSSSPGLAGSDMGEQF; d_gene: TRBD2; v_gene: TRBV5-6
CDR3aa: ASRTLWDRAAPVEAF; d_gene: TRBD1; v_gene: TRBV19
CDR3aa: ASRAFGGGNQPQH; d_gene: .; v_gene: TRBV27
CDR3aa: SAKLSTGELF; d_gene: .; v_gene: TRBV20-1
CDR3aa: ASSLTPSRTEAF; d_gene: .; v_gene: TRBV12-3/TRBV12-4
CDR3aa: ASSLLTGISEQY; d_gene: .; v_gene: TRBV27
CDR3aa: ASSSGGGPSYEQY; d_gene: .; v_gene: TRBV7-9
CDR3aa: ASSLGTGYAGNTIY; d_gene: .; v_gene: TRBV11-2
CDR3aa: ASSIETGEQY; d_gene: .; v_gene: TRBV19
CDR3aa: SAYGGNLNNEQF; d_gene: TRBD2; v_gene: TRBV20-1
CDR3aa: ASSPSRYETQY; d_gene: .; v_gene: TRBV6-1
CDR3aa: ASSMAAGFLTDNYGYT; d_gene: .; v_gene: TRBV19
CDR3aa: ASSGPGLAVTSYNEQF; d_gene: TRBD2; v_gene: TRBV28
CDR3aa: ASSWDRVNTEAF; d_gene: TRBD1; v_gene: TRBV12-3/TRBV12-4
CDR3aa: SARADRDEQY; d_gene: TRBD1; v_gene: TRBV20-1
CDR3aa: ASSLERPTYEQY; d_gene: .; v_gene: TRBV5-1
CDR3aa: AISPGTGPEQY; d_gene: TRBD1; v_gene: TRBV10-3
CDR3aa: ASRENYNEQF; d_gene: .; v_gene: TRBV11-2
CDR3aa: ASSPAGLSTDTQY; d_gene: TRBD2; v_gene: TRBV19
CDR3aa: ASRPTISLGSSSYEQY; d_gene: .; v_gene: TRBV12-2
CDR3aa: ASSLGSVTGRSSPLH; d_gene: .; v_gene: TRBV7-8
CDR3aa: ASSLFPRQPQH; d_gene: .; v_gene: TRBV7-6
CDR3aa: ASSLYGGSATEAF; d_gene: .; v_gene: TRBV7-6
CDR3aa: ASSWRYEQY; d_gene: .; v_gene: TRBV6-2/TRBV6-3
CDR3aa: SVRQGIAYEQY; d_gene: TRBD1; v_gene: TRBV29-1
CDR3aa: AWTREWSYEQY; d_gene: .; v_gene: TRBV30
CDR3aa: ASSYSPGVVTEAF; d_gene: .; v_gene: TRBV6-5
CDR3aa: ASSPPTPISGEAF; d_gene: .; v_gene: TRBV18
CDR3aa: ATTWNPPGTDTQY; d_gene: .; v_gene: TRBV15
CDR3aa: ASSQVTGTNQPQH; d_gene: TRBD1; v_gene: TRBV18
CDR3aa: ASSLSLREQY; d_gene: .; v_gene: TRBV5-6
CDR3aa: ASSLAGLSSYNEQF; d_gene: .; v_gene: TRBV7-8
CDR3aa: ASSLFTGGLETQY; d_gene: TRBD1; v_gene: TRBV11-2
CDR3aa: AWSVRRYYNEQF; d_gene: .; v_gene: TRBV30
CDR3aa: ASRKMENTGELF; d_gene: .; v_gene: TRBV14
CDR3aa: ASSEMVGQTETQY; d_gene: .; v_gene: TRBV6-1
CDR3aa: ASNLSGQRDQPQH; d_gene: TRBD1; v_gene: TRBV9
CDR3aa: ASSSLGQGGSYNEQF; d_gene: TRBD1; v_gene: TRBV11-2